A single sample is the source of the 8 T cell receptor beta chains below, sequenced in a study of blood T cell repertoires in COVID-19. Sequencing was performed with immunoSEQ multiplex PCR; in TCRdb, only in-frame clones are kept and a portion is missing. The sample yields about 64,000 clones, 70% to 90% seen once. Sequenced sample: peripheral blood. The receptors derive from a man aged 45-65 years with active COVID-19.

The chain recombines TRBV5-1 with TRBJ2-1; the match to TRBD1 covers 7 bases. J was trimmed by 0 bases and V by 4 bases; bases with no gene match: 1. The CDR3 is 14 residues long. From germline, CDR1 is SGHRS and CDR2 YFSETQ. CDR3 coding DNA: TGCGCCAGCAGCGGGGACAGCTCCTACAATGAGCAGTTCTTC. Its translation: CASSGDSSYNEQFF.

This sequence joins TRBV7-8 and TRBJ1-1, with TRBD1 as a possible D gene (6 bases). Germline CDR1 reads SGHVS; CDR2 reads FQNEAQ. Trimming took 4 bases from V and 7 from J, leaving 13 bases between them. The CDR3 sequence is 13 residues long. The CDR3 DNA follows: TGTGCCAGCAGCTCGAACAACAGGGATGAAGCTTTCTTT. This translates into CASSSNNRDEAFF.

The V gene is TRBV5-1, the J gene TRBJ2-7, with 10 positions matching TRBD1. The CDR3 spans 17 residues. Germline V gene sequence: CDR1 SGHRS, CDR2 YFSETQ. V was clipped by 0 bases and J by 3 bases; unmatched bases: 9. The CDR3, as DNA: TGCGCCAGCAGCTTGGTAGCTCCCGGGACAGGGGTCTACGAGCAGTACTTC. This translates into CASSLVAPGTGVYEQYF.

The rearrangement uses TRBV5-6 and TRBJ1-1, with 11 bases matching TRBD1. Germline CDR1 SGHDT, CDR2 YYEEEE. Germline trimming cut 4 bases from V and 1 base from J; bases unmatched to any gene: 3. CDR3 size: 15 residues. CDR3 sequence: CASSVGQGANTEAFF. The CDR3 DNA follows: TGTGCCAGCAGCGTAGGACAGGGGGCGAACACTGAAGCTTTCTTT.

This chain links TRBV5-5 with TRBJ1-4; the D gene is possibly TRBD1 (6 bases). The germline V and J ends were trimmed by 3 bases and 8 bases, with 17 bases remaining between them. Germline lookup yields CDR1 SGHKS and CDR2 YYEKEE (reference sequence). CDR3 length equals 15 residues. The CDR3 loop reads CASSSPTGEGEKLFF. The CDR3 bases are TGTGCCAGCAGCTCCCCGACAGGTGAAGGGGAAAAACTGTTTTTT.

The J gene is TRBJ2-3, the V gene TRBV19; 9 bases map to TRBD1. V lost 6 bases and J lost 3; bases outside the gene matches: 10. The CDR3 loop spans 16 amino acids. Germline V lookup: CDR1 LNHDA, CDR2 SQIVND (reference sequence). CDR3 in DNA: TGTGCCAGTAGCCAGAACAGGGGGCTGGGGACAGATACGCAGTATTTT. This gives the protein CASSQNRGLGTDTQYF.

The CDR3 DNA follows: TGTGCCAGCAGCCCTCGTCTCAGGGGGTACGAGCAGTACTTC. Translating gives CASSPRLRGYEQYF. The chain has TRBV11-1 and TRBJ2-7, with 7 nucleotides matching TRBD1. Germline lookup yields CDR1 SGHAT and CDR2 FQDESV (reference sequence). The length of the CDR3 is 14 residues. V lost 5 bases and J lost 4; bases outside the gene matches: 8.

The chain carries TRBV27 and TRBJ2-7; 11 bases map to TRBD1. J lost 2 bases, V lost 2 bases, and 8 bases had no gene match. The CDR3 consists of 17 residues. Germline V lookup: CDR1 MNHEY, CDR2 SMNVEV (reference sequence). CDR3 sequence: CASSLVGLGQGAYEQYF. The CDR3 DNA is TGTGCCAGCAGTTTAGTGGGACTGGGACAGGGGGCCTACGAGCAGTACTTC.